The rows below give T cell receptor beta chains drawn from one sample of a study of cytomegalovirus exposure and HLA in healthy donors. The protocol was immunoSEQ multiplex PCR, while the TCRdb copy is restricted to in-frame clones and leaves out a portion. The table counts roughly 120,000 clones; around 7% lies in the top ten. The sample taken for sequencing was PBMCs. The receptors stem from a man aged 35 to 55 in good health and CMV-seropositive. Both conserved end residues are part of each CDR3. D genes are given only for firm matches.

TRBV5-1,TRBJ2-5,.,TGCGCCAGCAGCTTGGGATTACAGGGCCGAGAGACCCAGTACTTC,CASSLGLQGRETQYF
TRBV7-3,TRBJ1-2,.,TGTGCCAGCAGCCTCGGGAGTGGCTATGGCTACACCTTC,CASSLGSGYGYTF
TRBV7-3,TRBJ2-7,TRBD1,TGTGCCAGCAGCTTTGGACGGGACAGCCCCTACGAGCAGTACTTC,CASSFGRDSPYEQYF
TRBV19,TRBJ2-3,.,TGTGCCAGTAGTAATACCCAGGGAGGGGGAGATACGCAGTATTTT,CASSNTQGGGDTQYF
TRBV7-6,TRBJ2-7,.,TGTGCCAGCAGCTTAGCGGGGGCAGGCTACGAGCAGTACTTC,CASSLAGAGYEQYF
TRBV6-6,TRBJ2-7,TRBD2,TGTGCCAGCAGGATTAGCGGGAACTCCTACGAGCAGTACTTC,CASRISGNSYEQYF
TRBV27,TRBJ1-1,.,TGTGCCAGCAGTTTCAACCGGGTGCTCACTGAAGCTTTCTTT,CASSFNRVLTEAFF
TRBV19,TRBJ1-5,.,TGTGCCAGTAGTCCAGCGGGGCTGGTCAATCAGCCCCAGCATTTT,CASSPAGLVNQPQHF
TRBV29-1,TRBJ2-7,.,TGCAGCGTTGAAGATCAGGGCAGCTCCTACGAGCAGTACTTC,CSVEDQGSSYEQYF
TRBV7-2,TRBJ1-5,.,TGTGCCAGCAGCTCTAGGAACAATCAGCCCCAGCATTTT,CASSSRNNQPQHF
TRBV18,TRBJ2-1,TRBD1,TGTGCCAGCTCACCATTGGGGACAGTTTACAATGAGCAGTTCTTC,CASSPLGTVYNEQFF
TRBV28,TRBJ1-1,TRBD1,TGTGCCAGCAGCCCGCGACAGGGTAGGGGCACTGAAGCTTTCTTT,CASSPRQGRGTEAFF
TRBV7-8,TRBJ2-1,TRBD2,TGTGCCAGCATCGTTGGACTAGCGGTAAACAATGAGCAGTTCTTC,CASIVGLAVNNEQFF
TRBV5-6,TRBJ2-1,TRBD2,TGTGCCAGCAGCTTCCAGCCCGGGAGGGTATACAATGAGCAGTTCTTC,CASSFQPGRVYNEQFF
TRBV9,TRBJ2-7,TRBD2,TGTGCCAGCAGCGTGGGACTAAAAGACGAGCAGTACTTC,CASSVGLKDEQYF
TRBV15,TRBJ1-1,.,TGTGCCACCAGCAGAGAGGGGGCCACTGAAGCTTTCTTT,CATSREGATEAFF
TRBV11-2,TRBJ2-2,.,TGTGCCAGCAGCCCTACCCTCATCGGGGAGCTGTTTTTT,CASSPTLIGELFF
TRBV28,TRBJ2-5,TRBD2,TGTGCCAGCGAGTTTAGCGGGAAGGTGGAGACCCAGTACTTC,CASEFSGKVETQYF
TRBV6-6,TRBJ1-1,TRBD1,TGTGCCAGCAGTTTCTATGACAGGGGAGTTGACGCCTTCTTT,CASSFYDRGVDAFF
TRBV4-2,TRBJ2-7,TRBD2,TGTGCCAGCAGCCAAGCGAGACTAGCGGGGGTCTCCTACGAGCAGTACTTC,CASSQARLAGVSYEQYF
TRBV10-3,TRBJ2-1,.,TGTGCCATTCTTGGGTTGGATAGCGCGTACAATGAGCAGTTCTTC,CAILGLDSAYNEQFF
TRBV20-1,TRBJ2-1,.,TGCAGTGGCCTCGAGATCGATGAGCAGTTCTTC,CSGLEIDEQFF
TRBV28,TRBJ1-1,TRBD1,TGTGCCAGCAGTCCGAACGGACAGGAGAGGACTTTCTTT,CASSPNGQERTFF
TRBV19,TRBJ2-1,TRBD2,TGTGCCAGTAGTATCCCGGTGGTGGCGGGAGTTAGTGAGCAGTTCTTC,CASSIPVVAGVSEQFF
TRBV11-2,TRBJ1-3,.,TGTGCCAGCAGCATGAGGACAGCCTCTGGAAACACCATATATTTT,CASSMRTASGNTIYF
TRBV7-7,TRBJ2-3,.,TGTGCTAGCAGCTTGACAGGACAACTCACAGATACGCAGTATTTT,CASSLTGQLTDTQYF
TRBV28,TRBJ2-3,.,TGTGCCAGCAGTTTACCTAGCGGCACAGATACGCAGTATTTT,CASSLPSGTDTQYF
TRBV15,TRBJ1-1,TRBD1,TGTGCCACCAGCAAACGACAGGGCAACACTGAAGCTTTCTTT,CATSKRQGNTEAFF
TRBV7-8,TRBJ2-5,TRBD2,TGTGCCAGCAGGCCCCCAACTAGCGGGAGACAAGAGACCCAGTACTTC,CASRPPTSGRQETQYF
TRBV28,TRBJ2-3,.,TGTGCCAGCAGTTCGAAGGACCCACGGGAGACAGATACGCAGTATTTT,CASSSKDPRETDTQYF
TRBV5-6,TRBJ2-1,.,TGTGCCAGCAGCTGGACTGAGCCACGGTTCTACAATGAGCAGTTCTTC,CASSWTEPRFYNEQFF
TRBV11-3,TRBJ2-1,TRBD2,TGTGCCAGCAGCTTGTTGGGTTATGGAGCGGGAGGGCCGGTTGAGCAGTTCTTC,CASSLLGYGAGGPVEQFF
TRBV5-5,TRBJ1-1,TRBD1,TGTGCCAGCAGCTTACCAGGGGGGAACACTGAAGCTTTCTTT,CASSLPGGNTEAFF
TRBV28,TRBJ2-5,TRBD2,TGTGCCAGCAGGGTACTAGCGGGAGGGTGGGAGACCCAGTACTTC,CASRVLAGGWETQYF
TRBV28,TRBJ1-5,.,TGTGCCAGCAGTTTAAGACCAGGGTCCAATCAGCCCCAGCATTTT,CASSLRPGSNQPQHF
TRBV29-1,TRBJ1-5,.,TGCAGCGTTGTGGTCGGGAACGGTGGCAATCAGCCCCAGCATTTT,CSVVVGNGGNQPQHF
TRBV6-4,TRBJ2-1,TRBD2,TGTGCCAGCAGTGGTAGCGGGAGGAGGAATGAGCAGTTCTTC,CASSGSGRRNEQFF
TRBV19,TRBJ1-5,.,TGTGCCAGTAGTGGTTCAAGGGGTGTTAGTCAGCCCCAGCATTTT,CASSGSRGVSQPQHF
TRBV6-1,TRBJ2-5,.,TGTGCCAGCAGTGAAAGGCGGCAGGGAGGAGAGACCCAGTACTTC,CASSERRQGGETQYF
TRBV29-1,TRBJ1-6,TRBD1,TGCAGCATTCGTTCAGGGGGCGCCTTTTCACCCCTCCACTTT,CSIRSGGAFSPLHF
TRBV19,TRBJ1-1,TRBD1,TGTGCCAGTAGTCTTCGAGACAGGGAGGCTTTCTTT,CASSLRDREAFF
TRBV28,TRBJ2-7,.,TGTGCCAGCAACCCTCATTTGGGTTCACAGGGAAGCGAGCAGTACTTC,CASNPHLGSQGSEQYF
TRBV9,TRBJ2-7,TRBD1,TGTGCCAGCAGCGTAGAGGGACAGGAGCAGTACTTC,CASSVEGQEQYF
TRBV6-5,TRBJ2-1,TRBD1,TGTGCCAGCACCGGGACAGGGGGCGCGAGCAATGAGCAGTTCTTC,CASTGTGGASNEQFF
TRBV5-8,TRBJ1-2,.,TGTGCCAGCAGCGGCACATATAACTATGGCTACACCTTC,CASSGTYNYGYTF
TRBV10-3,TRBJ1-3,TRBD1,TGTGCCATCAGGGAGACAGGGCGAATTGGTGGAAACACCATATATTTT,CAIRETGRIGGNTIYF